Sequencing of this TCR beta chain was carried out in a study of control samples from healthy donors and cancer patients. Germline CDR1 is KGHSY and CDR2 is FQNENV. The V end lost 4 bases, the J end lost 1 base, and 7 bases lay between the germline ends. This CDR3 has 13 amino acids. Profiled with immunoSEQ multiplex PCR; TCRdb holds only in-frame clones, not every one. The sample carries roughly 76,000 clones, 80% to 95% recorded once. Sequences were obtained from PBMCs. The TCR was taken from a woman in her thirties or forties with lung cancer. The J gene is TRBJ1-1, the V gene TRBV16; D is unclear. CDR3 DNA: TGTGCCAGCAGCCTTTGGGAGAACACTGAAGCTTTCTTT. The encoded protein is CASSLWENTEAFF. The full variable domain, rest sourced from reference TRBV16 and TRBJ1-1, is GEEVAQTPKHLVRGEGQKAKLYCAPIKGHSYVFWYQQVLKNEFKFLISFQNENVFDETGMPKERFSAKCLPNSPCSLEIQATKLEDSAVYFCASSLWENTEAFFGQGTRLTVV.